This TCR beta chain was retrieved from a study of OX40 agonist ivuxolimab in advanced cancers. Study results and caveats: Among T cells, CD8+ cells averaged more expanded clones than CD4+ cells.

Some clones are missing from TCRdb's copy, which holds only in-frame ones; the method was immunoSEQ multiplex PCR. The data contain about 10,000 clones, about 90% of them singletons. Germline V lookup: CDR1 SGHNT, CDR2 YENEEA. The V and J ends lost 2 bases and 7 bases, in that order; junction bases with no gene match: 8. The CDR3 contains 15 residues. With respect to this clone: What it binds is not known.

The specimen comprised CD4+ or CD8+ T cells sorted from blood, sampled in a trial of the OX40 agonist ivuxolimab. This TCR derives from an adult with an advanced solid tumor such as melanoma, head and neck, liver or kidney cancer. The V and J genes are TRBV11-3 and TRBJ2-1; 7 bases agree with TRBD1. DNA of the CDR3: TGTGCCAGCAGCTTAAGGGGGCCAGGGGCAAATGAGCAGTTCTTC. It translates to CASSLRGPGANEQFF.